Sequencing of this TCR beta chain was carried out in a study of neoadjuvant anti-PD-1 for oral cavity cancer. Looked up from germline, CDR1 is MGHRA and CDR2 is YSYEKL. This CDR3 has 17 amino acids. After removal of 6 bases from V and 1 base from J, the junction contained 9 bases not matched to a gene. Sequencing used immunoSEQ multiplex PCR; TCRdb keeps in-frame clones, though not all of them. This table holds approximately 72,000 clones, about four fifths found once. No culture or expansion preceded analysis of these blood cells. V and J are TRBV4-1 and TRBJ2-3; 11 positions match TRBD2. The specimen was PBMCs, collected before nivolumab (anti-PD-1) treatment. The clonotype originates from a person between 35 and 79 years old with oral cavity squamous cell carcinoma. CDR3 in DNA: TGCGCCAGCAGGTCCCCACTTAGCGGGAGGGGCACAGATACGCAGTATTTT. Protein sequence: CASRSPLSGRGTDTQYF.